This T cell receptor (beta chain) appears in the sequencing data of a study of cytomegalovirus exposure and HLA in healthy donors. In germline, CDR1 is LNHDA, CDR2 SQIVND (reference sequence). Trimming took off 5 bases at V and 6 bases at J, with 8 bases between the two ends. The CDR3 is made up of 12 amino acids. PCR involved 60 Vbeta and 13 Jbeta primers. Measured with immunoSEQ multiplex PCR; TCRdb has only the in-frame clones, and not every one. Of some 150,000 clones in the sample, 75% to 85% were seen once. Source material: PBMCs. The chain joins TRBV19 to TRBJ1-5; D is undetermined. This receptor was taken from a man younger than 40 in good health and CMV-seropositive. The CDR3 loop is CASSPGSQPQHF. DNA of the CDR3: TGTGCCAGTAGTCCTGGCAGTCAGCCCCAGCATTTT.